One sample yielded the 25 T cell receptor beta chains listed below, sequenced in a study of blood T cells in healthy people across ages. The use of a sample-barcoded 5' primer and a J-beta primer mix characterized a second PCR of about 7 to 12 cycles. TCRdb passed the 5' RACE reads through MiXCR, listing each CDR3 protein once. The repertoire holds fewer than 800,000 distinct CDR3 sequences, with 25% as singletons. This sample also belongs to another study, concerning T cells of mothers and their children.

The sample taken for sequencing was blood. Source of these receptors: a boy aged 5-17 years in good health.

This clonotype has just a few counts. CDR3 amino acids: CASSVGILGTPGETQYF. The CDR3 DNA reads as TGTGCCAGCAGCGTAGGTATTCTAGGTACACCCGGGGAGACCCAGTACTTC. The chain has TRBV9 and TRBJ2-5; no definite D call. In germline, CDR1 is SGDLS, CDR2 YYNGEE. Deletions cut 0 bases from V and 5 bases from J, with 20 bases between. CDR3 length equals 17 residues.

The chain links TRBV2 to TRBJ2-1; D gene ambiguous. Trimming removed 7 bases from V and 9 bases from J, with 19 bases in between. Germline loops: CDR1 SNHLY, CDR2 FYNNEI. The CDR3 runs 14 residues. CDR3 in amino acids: CASKTGSLSIEQFF. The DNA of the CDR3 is TGTGCCAGCAAAACGGGCTCCCTCAGTATTGAGCAGTTCTTC.

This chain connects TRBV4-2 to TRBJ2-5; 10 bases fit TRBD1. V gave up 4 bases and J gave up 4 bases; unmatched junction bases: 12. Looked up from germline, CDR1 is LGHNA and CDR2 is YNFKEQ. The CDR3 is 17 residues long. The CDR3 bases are TGTGCCAGCAGCCTTCGAGGGACAGGGGTCGTAGGAGAGACCCAGTACTTC. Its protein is CASSLRGTGVVGETQYF.

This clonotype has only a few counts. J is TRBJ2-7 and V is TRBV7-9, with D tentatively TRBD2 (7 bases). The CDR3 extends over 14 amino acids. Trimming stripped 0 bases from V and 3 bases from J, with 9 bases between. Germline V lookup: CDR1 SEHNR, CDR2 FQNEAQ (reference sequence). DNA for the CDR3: TGTGCCAGCAGCTTAGCGGGGGGGCTCTACGAGCAGTACTTC. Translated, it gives CASSLAGGLYEQYF.

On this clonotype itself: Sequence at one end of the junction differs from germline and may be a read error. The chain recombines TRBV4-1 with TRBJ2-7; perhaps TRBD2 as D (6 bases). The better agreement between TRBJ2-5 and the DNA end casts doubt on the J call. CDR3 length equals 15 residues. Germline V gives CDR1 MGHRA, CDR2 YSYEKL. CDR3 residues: CASSQNPGEQGTQYF. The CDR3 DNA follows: TGCGCCAGCAGCCAAAATCCGGGGGAGCAAGGGACCCAGTACTTC.

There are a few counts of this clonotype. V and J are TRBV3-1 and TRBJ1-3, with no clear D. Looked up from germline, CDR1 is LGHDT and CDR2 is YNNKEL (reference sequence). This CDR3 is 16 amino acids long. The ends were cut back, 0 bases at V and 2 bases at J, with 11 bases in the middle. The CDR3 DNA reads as TGTGCCAGCAGCCAAGAAGCAGGACGACCTGGAAACACCATATATTTT. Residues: CASSQEAGRPGNTIYF.

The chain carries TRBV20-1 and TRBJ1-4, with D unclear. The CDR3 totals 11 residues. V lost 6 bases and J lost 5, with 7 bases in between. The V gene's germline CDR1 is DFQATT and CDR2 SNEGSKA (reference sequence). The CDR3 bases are TGCAGTGCGGCGATGAATGAAAAACTGTTTTTT. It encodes CSAAMNEKLFF.

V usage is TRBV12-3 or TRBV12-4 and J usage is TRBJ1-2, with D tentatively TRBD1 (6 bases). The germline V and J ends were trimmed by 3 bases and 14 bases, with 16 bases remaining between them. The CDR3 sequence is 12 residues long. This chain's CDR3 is CASSFDLGGVTF. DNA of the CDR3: TGTGCCAGCAGTTTCGATTTAGGGGGGGTTACCTTC.

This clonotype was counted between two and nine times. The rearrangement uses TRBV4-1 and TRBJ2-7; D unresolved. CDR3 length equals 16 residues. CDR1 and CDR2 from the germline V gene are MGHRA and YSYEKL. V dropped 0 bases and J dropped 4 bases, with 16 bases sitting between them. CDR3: CASSQEHTVRIYEQYF. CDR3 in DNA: TGCGCCAGCAGCCAAGAGCATACCGTTCGGATTTACGAGCAGTACTTC.

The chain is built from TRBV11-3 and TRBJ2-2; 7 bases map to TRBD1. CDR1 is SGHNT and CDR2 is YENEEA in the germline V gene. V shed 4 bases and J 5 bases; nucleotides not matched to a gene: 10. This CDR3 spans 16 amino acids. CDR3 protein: CASSSPGQHPTGELFF. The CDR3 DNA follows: TGTGCCAGCAGCTCCCCGGGACAGCATCCTACCGGGGAGCTGTTTTTT.

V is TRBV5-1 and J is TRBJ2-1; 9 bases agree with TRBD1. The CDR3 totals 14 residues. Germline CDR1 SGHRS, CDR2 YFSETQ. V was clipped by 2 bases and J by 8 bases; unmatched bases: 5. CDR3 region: CASSFLDRGDEQFF. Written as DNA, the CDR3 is TGCGCCAGCAGCTTCTTGGACAGGGGTGATGAGCAGTTCTTC.

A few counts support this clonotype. CDR3 protein: CSARNWRETYNEQFF. In DNA form, the CDR3 reads TGCAGTGCCCGGAACTGGCGGGAGACCTACAATGAGCAGTTCTTC. The rearrangement joins TRBV20-1 to TRBJ2-1, with 7 nucleotides matching TRBD2. Losses at the gene ends were 6 bases for V and 2 bases for J; bases not matched to a gene: 10. Germline assignment: CDR1 DFQATT and CDR2 SNEGSKA (reference sequence). The CDR3 consists of 15 residues.

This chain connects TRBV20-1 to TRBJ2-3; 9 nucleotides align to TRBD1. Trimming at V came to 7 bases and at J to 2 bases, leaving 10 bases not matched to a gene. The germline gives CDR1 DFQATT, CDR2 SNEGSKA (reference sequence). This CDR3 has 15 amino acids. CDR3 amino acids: CSVPEGTGNTDTQYF. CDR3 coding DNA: TGCAGTGTTCCAGAAGGGACAGGGAACACAGATACGCAGTATTTT.

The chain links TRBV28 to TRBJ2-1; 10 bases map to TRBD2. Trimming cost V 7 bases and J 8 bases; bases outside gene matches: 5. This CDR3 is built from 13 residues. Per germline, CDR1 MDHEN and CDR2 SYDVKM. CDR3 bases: TGTGCCAGCACCCAGCGGGAGGGTGATGAGCAGTTCTTC. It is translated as CASTQREGDEQFF.

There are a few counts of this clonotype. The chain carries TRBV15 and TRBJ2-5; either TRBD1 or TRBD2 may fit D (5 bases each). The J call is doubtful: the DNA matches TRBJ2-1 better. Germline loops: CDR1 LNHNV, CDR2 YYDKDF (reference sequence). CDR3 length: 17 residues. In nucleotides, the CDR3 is TGTGCCACCAGCAGAGTCGGGGCGCCCGGGACCTACAATGAGCAGTTCTTC. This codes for CATSRVGAPGTYNEQFF.

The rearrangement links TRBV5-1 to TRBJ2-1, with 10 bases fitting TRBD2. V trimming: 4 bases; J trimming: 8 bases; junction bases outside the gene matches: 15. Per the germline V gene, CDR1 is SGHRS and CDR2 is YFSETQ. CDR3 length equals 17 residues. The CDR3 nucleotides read TGCGCCAGCAGCCCACTGTGGGCTAGCGGGAGTTTGGATGAGCAGTTCTTC. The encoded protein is CASSPLWASGSLDEQFF. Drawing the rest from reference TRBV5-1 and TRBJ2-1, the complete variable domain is KAGVTQTPRYLIKTRGQQVTLSCSPISGHRSVSWYQQTPGQGLQFLFEYFSETQRNKGNFPGRFSGRQFSNSRSEMNVSTLELGDSALYLCASSPLWASGSLDEQFFGPGTRLTVL.

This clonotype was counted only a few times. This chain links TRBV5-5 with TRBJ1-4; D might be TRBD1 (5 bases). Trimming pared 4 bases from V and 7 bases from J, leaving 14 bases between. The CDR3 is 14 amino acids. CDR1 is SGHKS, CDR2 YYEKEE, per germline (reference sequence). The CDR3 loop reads CASSLGDGGEKLFF. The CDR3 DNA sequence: TGTGCCAGCAGCCTTGGAGACGGGGGTGAAAAACTGTTTTTT.

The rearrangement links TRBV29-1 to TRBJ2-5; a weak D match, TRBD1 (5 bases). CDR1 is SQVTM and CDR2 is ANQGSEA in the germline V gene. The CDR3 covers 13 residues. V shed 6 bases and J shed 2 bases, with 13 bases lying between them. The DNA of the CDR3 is TGCAGCGTGGCAGGGCTTGGGCAAGAGACCCAGTACTTC. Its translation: CSVAGLGQETQYF. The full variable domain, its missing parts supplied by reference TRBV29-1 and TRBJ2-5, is SAVISQKPSRDICQRGTSLTIQCQVDSQVTMMFWYRQQPGQSLTLIATANQGSEATYESGFVIDKFPISRPNLTFSTLTVSNMSPEDSSIYLCSVAGLGQETQYFGPGTRLLVL.

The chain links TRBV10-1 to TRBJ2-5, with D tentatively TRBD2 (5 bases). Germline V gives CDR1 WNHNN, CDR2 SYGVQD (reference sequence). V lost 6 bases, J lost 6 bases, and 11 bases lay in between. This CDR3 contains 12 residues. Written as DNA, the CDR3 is TGCGCCAGCAGCGACCCGGGGAAGACCCAGTACTTC. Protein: CASSDPGKTQYF.

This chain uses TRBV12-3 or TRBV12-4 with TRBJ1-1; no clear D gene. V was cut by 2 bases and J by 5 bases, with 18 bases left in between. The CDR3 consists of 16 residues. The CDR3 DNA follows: TGTGCCAGCAGTTTAAGGTTTGGGGAGTGGGAAACTGAAGCTTTCTTT. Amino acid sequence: CASSLRFGEWETEAFF.

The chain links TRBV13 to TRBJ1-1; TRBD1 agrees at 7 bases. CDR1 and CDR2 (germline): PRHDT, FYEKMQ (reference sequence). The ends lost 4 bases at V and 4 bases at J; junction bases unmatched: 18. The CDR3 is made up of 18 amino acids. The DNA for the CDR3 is TGTGCCAGCAGCTCGAATCAATGGCTCAGGGGGGCGCGCACTGAAGCTTTCTTT. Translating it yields CASSSNQWLRGARTEAFF. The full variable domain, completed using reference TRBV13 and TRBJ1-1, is AAGVIQSPRHLIKEKRETATLKCYPIPRHDTVYWYQQGPGQDPQFLISFYEKMQSDKGSIPDRFSAQQFSDYHSELNMSSLELGDSALYFCASSSNQWLRGARTEAFFGQGTRLTVV.

The CDR3 loop is CASSSWTNQETQYF. CDR3 coding DNA: TGTGCCAGCAGCTCTTGGACTAACCAAGAGACCCAGTACTTC. This sequence joins TRBV5-5 and TRBJ2-5; perhaps TRBD2 as D (6 bases). This CDR3 is built from 14 residues. The V end lost 3 bases, the J end lost 0 bases, and 9 bases lay between the germline ends. Germline V gene data show CDR1 as SGHKS and CDR2 as YYEKEE (reference sequence).

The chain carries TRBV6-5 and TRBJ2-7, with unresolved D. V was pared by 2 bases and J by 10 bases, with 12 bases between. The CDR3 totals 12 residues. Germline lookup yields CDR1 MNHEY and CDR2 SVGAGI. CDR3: CASSYPLGIQYF. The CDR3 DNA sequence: TGTGCCAGCAGTTACCCCCTAGGGATTCAGTACTTC.

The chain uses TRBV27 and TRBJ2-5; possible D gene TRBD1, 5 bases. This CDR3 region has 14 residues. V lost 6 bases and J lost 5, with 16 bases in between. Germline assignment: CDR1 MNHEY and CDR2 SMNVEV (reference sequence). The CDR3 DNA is TGTGCCAGCAGGGAGCCTGGGTGGGGCGAGACCCAGTACTTC. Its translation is CASREPGWGETQYF.

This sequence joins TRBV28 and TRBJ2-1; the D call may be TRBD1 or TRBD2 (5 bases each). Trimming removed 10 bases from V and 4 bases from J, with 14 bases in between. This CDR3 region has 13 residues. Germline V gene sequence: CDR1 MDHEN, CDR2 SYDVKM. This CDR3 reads CATRGGLYNEQFF. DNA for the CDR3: TGTGCCACCCGGGGCGGGTTGTACAATGAGCAGTTCTTC. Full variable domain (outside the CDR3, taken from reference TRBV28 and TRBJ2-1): DVKVTQSSRYLVKRTGEKVFLECVQDMDHENMFWYRQDPGLGLRLIYFSYDVKMKEKGDIPEGYSVSREKKERFSLILESASTNQTSMYLCATRGGLYNEQFFGPGTRLTVL.